This TCR beta chain was retrieved from a study of blood T cell repertoires in COVID-19. The ends were cut back, 10 bases at V and 2 bases at J, with 9 bases in the middle. The CDR3 length is 12 residues. Germline CDR1 MNHEY, CDR2 SVGAGI. The data were produced by immunoSEQ multiplex PCR, yet TCRdb's version contains in-frame clones alone and is incomplete. The sample has a few hundred thousand clones; around 80% are singletons. The sequencing sample was made of PBMCs or T cells enriched from blood (not recorded which). The V call is TRBV6-5, the J call TRBJ2-1; D is ambiguous. This TCR derives from a man aged 40-49 years who had recovered from COVID-19. The chain's CDR3 is CATLPAYNEQFF. The CDR3 bases are TGTGCCACCCTCCCGGCCTACAATGAGCAGTTCTTC.